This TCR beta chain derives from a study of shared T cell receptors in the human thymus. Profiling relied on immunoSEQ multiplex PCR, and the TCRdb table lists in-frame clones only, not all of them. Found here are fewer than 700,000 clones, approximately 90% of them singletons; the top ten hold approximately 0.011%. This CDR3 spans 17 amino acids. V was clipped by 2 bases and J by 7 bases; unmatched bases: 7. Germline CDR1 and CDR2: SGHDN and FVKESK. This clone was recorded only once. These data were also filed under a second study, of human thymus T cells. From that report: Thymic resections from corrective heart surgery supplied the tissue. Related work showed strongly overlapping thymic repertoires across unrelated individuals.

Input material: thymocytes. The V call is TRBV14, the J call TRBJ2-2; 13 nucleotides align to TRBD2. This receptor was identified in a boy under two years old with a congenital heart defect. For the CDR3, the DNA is TGTGCCAGCAGCCAAACGGGACTAGCGGGAATTAGCGGGGAGCTGTTTTTT. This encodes CASSQTGLAGISGELFF.